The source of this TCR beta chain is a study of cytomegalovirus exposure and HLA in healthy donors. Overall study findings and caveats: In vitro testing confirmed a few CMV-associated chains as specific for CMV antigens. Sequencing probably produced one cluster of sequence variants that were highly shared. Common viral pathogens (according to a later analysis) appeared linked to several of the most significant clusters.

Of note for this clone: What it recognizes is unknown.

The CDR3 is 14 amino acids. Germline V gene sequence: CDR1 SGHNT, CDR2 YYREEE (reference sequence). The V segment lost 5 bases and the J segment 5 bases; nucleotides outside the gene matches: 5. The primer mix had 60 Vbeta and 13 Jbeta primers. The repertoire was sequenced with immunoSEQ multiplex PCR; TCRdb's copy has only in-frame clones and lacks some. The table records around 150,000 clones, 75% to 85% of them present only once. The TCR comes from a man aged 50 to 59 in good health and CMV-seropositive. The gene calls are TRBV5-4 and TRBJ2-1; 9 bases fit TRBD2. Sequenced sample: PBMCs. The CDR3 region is CASSLAGADNEQFF. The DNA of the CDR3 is TGTGCCAGCAGTTTAGCGGGAGCCGACAATGAGCAGTTCTTC.